The 20 T cell receptor beta chains reported below all come from one sample, sequenced in a study of blood T cell repertoires in COVID-19. Generated by immunoSEQ multiplex PCR, the TCRdb table keeps only in-frame clones and is missing some. Here the sample spans some 99,000 clones, about 85% being singletons. The sample comprised peripheral blood. These TCRs come from a man between 65 and 79 years old with acute or convalescent COVID-19.

The V gene is TRBV7-9, the J gene TRBJ2-1; 8 bases are a match to TRBD1. Looked up from germline, CDR1 is SEHNR and CDR2 is FQNEAQ (reference sequence). The CDR3 contains 15 residues. V lost 5 bases and J lost 7; bases outside the gene matches: 10. CDR3 sequence reads: CASSPGAGGWNEQFF. For the CDR3, the DNA is TGTGCCAGCAGCCCCGGGGCAGGGGGCTGGAATGAGCAGTTCTTC.

The chain employs TRBV5-4 and TRBJ2-7, with 8 bases matching TRBD2. Germline V gene data show CDR1 as SGHNT and CDR2 as YYREEE (reference sequence). V trimming: 5 bases; J trimming: 2 bases; junction bases outside the gene matches: 3. There are 13 residues in the CDR3. The CDR3 DNA reads as TGTGCCAGCAGTCGGGAGGGGGCCTACGAGCAGTACTTC. It encodes CASSREGAYEQYF.

The chain links TRBV28 to TRBJ2-3; TRBD2 matches 11 bases. Looked up from germline, CDR1 is MDHEN and CDR2 is SYDVKM. Losses at the gene ends were 5 bases for V and 3 bases for J; bases not matched to a gene: 7. The CDR3 totals 16 residues. CDR3 sequence: CASSTLTSGATDTQYF. CDR3 in DNA: TGTGCCAGCAGTACACTGACTAGCGGGGCAACAGATACGCAGTATTTT. Based on the CDR3 plus reference TRBV28 and TRBJ2-3, the full variable domain is DVKVTQSSRYLVKRTGEKVFLECVQDMDHENMFWYRQDPGLGLRLIYFSYDVKMKEKGDIPEGYSVSREKKERFSLILESASTNQTSMYLCASSTLTSGATDTQYFGPGTRLTVL.

Comment on this clone: One end of the junction fails to match germline, which may point to a read error. The V call is TRBV5-1, the J call TRBJ2-5; tentative D call: TRBD2 (5 bases). CDR3 size: 12 residues. Germline CDR1 SGHRS, CDR2 YFSETQ. The CDR3: CASSLGLEGFHF. The DNA of the CDR3 is TGCGCCAGCAGCTTGGGACTCGAGGGTTTTCACTTC.

The CDR3 loop reads CASSLGRANTEAFF. DNA of the CDR3: TGTGCCAGCAGCTTGGGGAGAGCGAACACTGAAGCTTTCTTT. The V and J genes are TRBV5-4 and TRBJ1-1, with D unresolved. V shed 0 bases and J shed 1 base, with 7 bases lying between them. Germline V lookup: CDR1 SGHNT, CDR2 YYREEE (reference sequence). The CDR3 contains 14 residues. Combining the CDR3 with reference TRBV5-4 and TRBJ1-1 gives the whole variable domain ETGVTQSPTHLIKTRGQQVTLRCSSQSGHNTVSWYQQALGQGPQFIFQYYREEENGRGNFPPRFSGLQFPNYSSELNVNALELDDSALYLCASSLGRANTEAFFGQGTRLTVV.

This chain connects TRBV28 to TRBJ1-6, with 7 bases aligning to TRBD1. With V trimmed by 5 bases and J by 7 bases, 5 bases remained unmatched. Germline CDR1 and CDR2: MDHEN and SYDVKM. This CDR3 has 14 amino acids. The CDR3 is CASSPVQGNSPLHF. Here the CDR3 DNA reads TGTGCCAGCAGTCCGGTACAGGGGAATTCACCCCTCCACTTT.

V and J are TRBV27 and TRBJ2-2; weak D call: TRBD2 (5 bases). V lost 5 bases and J 4 bases, leaving 8 bases between the germline ends. The CDR3 contains 13 residues. Per germline, CDR1 MNHEY and CDR2 SMNVEV (reference sequence). Here the CDR3 DNA reads TGTGCCAGCAGTGGCCGGGGCACCGGGGAGCTGTTTTTT. This gives the protein CASSGRGTGELFF.

This clone was found a few times. The rearrangement links TRBV11-2 to TRBJ2-1; a weak D match, TRBD2 (5 bases). Trimming took off 1 base at V and 3 bases at J, with 16 bases between the two ends. Germline V lookup: CDR1 SGHAT, CDR2 FQNNGV. The CDR3 loop spans 17 amino acids. The CDR3 DNA reads as TGTGCCAGCAGCTTAGGCCCAACTAGTCGCTACTACAATGAGCAGTTCTTC. It is translated as CASSLGPTSRYYNEQFF.

This chain links TRBV5-1 with TRBJ1-2; 9 nucleotides match TRBD1. The CDR3 sequence is 14 residues long. Germline CDR1 reads SGHRS; CDR2 reads YFSETQ. V gave up 2 bases and J gave up 8 bases; unmatched junction bases: 7. The DNA of the CDR3 is TGCGCCAGCAGCTTACCGGGACAGGGCTTAGGCTACACCTTC. It specifies CASSLPGQGLGYTF.

The chain uses TRBV3-1 (or the pseudogene TRBV3-2) and TRBJ2-7, with D possibly being TRBD2 (6 bases). The V and J ends lost 4 bases and 7 bases respectively, with 11 bases between them. Per the germline V gene, CDR1 is LGHDT and CDR2 is YNNKEL (reference sequence). The CDR3 extends over 12 amino acids. The CDR3 DNA sequence: TGTGCCAGCAGCCTTTTCCGGGGGGAGCAGTACTTC. This gives the protein CASSLFRGEQYF.

This rearrangement joins TRBV6-2 or TRBV6-3 to TRBJ1-1; 11 bases are a match to TRBD1. The CDR3 covers 18 residues. Germline CDR1 is MNHEY and CDR2 is SVGEGT. Trimming cost V 5 bases and J 0 bases; bases outside gene matches: 11. In nucleotides, the CDR3 is TGTGCCAGCAGTCATACCGCGGGACAGGGGGTGATGAACACTGAAGCTTTCTTT. This codes for CASSHTAGQGVMNTEAFF.

The chain employs TRBV3-1 (or the pseudogene TRBV3-2) and TRBJ1-4, with 10 nucleotides matching TRBD1. Trimming at V came to 0 bases and at J to 8 bases, leaving 9 bases not matched to a gene. The germline CDR1 and CDR2 sequences are LGHDT and YNNKEL (reference sequence). The CDR3 extends over 17 amino acids. CDR3 sequence reads: CASSQDRPGTGDEKLFF. The CDR3 coding sequence is TGTGCCAGCAGCCAAGATCGGCCCGGGACAGGGGACGAAAAACTGTTTTTT.

CDR3: CASRPGQGILGYTF. The CDR3 bases are TGTGCCAGCAGGCCGGGACAGGGGATTTTAGGCTACACCTTC. The chain uses TRBV5-6 and TRBJ1-2, with 10 positions matching TRBD1. CDR3 length equals 14 residues. Trimming took 5 bases from V and 8 from J; bases not matched to a gene: 9. Germline CDR1 SGHDT, CDR2 YYEEEE.

The chain uses TRBV7-8 and TRBJ1-4; TRBD1 matches at 8 bases. V lost 1 base and J lost 7; bases outside the gene matches: 5. Germline V gives CDR1 SGHVS, CDR2 FQNEAQ. This CDR3 region has 15 residues. The CDR3 reads CASSLVTGGAEKLFF. In DNA, the CDR3 is TGTGCCAGCAGCTTAGTAACAGGGGGGGCTGAAAAACTGTTTTTT. Combining the CDR3 with reference TRBV7-8 and TRBJ1-4 gives the whole variable domain GAGVSQSPRYKVAKRGQDVALRCDPISGHVSLFWYQQALGQGPEFLTYFQNEAQLDKSGLPSDRFFAERPEGSVSTLKIQRTQQEDSAVYLCASSLVTGGAEKLFFGSGTQLSVL.

The chain has TRBV9 and TRBJ1-1; TRBD1 might be the D (6 bases). Trimming took off 3 bases at V and 0 bases at J, with 15 bases between the two ends. Germline V gene sequence: CDR1 SGDLS, CDR2 YYNGEE. The CDR3 contains 16 residues. As DNA, the CDR3 is TGTGCCAGCAGCGAGGGGGGGTCCTTCATGAACACTGAAGCTTTCTTT. It codes for CASSEGGSFMNTEAFF. Full variable domain (missing parts from reference TRBV9 and TRBJ1-1): DSGVTQTPKHLITATGQRVTLRCSPRSGDLSVYWYQQSLDQGLQFLIQYYNGEERAKGNILERFSAQQFPDLHSELNLSSLELGDSALYFCASSEGGSFMNTEAFFGQGTRLTVV.

Note on this clone: Other DNA sequences in this specimen translate into the identical CDR3. The chain is built from TRBV3-1 (or the pseudogene TRBV3-2) and TRBJ2-6; D is perhaps TRBD1 (6 bases). The V end was cut by 3 bases, the J end by 0 bases, with 6 bases between. The CDR3 sequence is 15 residues long. Germline V CDR1 and CDR2: LGHDT, YNNKEL (reference sequence). As DNA, the CDR3 is TGTGCCAGCAGCCAGGACAGCTCTGGGGCCAACGTCCTGACTTTC. Encoded protein: CASSQDSSGANVLTF.

The CDR3: CASSELYRALSYEQYV. Here the CDR3 DNA reads TGCGCCAGCAGTGAGTTGTACAGGGCCCTCTCCTACGAGCAGTACGTC. V usage is TRBV10-1 and J usage is TRBJ2-7, with D perhaps TRBD1 (6 bases). The ends were cut back, 1 base at V and 0 bases at J, with 13 bases in the middle. This CDR3 comprises 16 residues. CDR1 and CDR2 (germline): WNHNN, SYGVQD (reference sequence).

The V and J genes are TRBV24-1 and TRBJ2-2; a weak D match, TRBD1 (6 bases). The CDR3 spans 15 residues. Germline CDR1 is KGHDR and CDR2 is SFDVKD. The V end was cut by 6 bases, the J end by 6 bases, with 16 bases between. The CDR3 DNA reads TGTGCCACCAGTCAGCAGGGGTACAGGTCCGGGGAGCTGTTTTTT. This gives the protein CATSQQGYRSGELFF.

The chain couples TRBV3-1 (or the pseudogene TRBV3-2) to TRBJ2-3; 10 bases match TRBD2. V was clipped by 6 bases and J by 6 bases; unmatched bases: 9. The germline V gene has CDR1 LGHDT and CDR2 YNNKEL (reference sequence). The CDR3 extends over 15 amino acids. CDR3 protein: CASRGGLAESDTQYF. CDR3 nucleotides: TGTGCCAGCAGAGGTGGACTAGCGGAGTCGGATACGCAGTATTTT.

This chain links TRBV5-1 with TRBJ1-1; 8 bases agree with TRBD1. V lost 7 bases, J lost 4 bases, and 9 bases stayed unmatched. Germline V gene lookup returns CDR1 SGHRS and CDR2 YFSETQ. CDR3 size: 14 residues. The CDR3 here is CASFPGQVPTEAFF. The DNA of the CDR3 is TGCGCCAGCTTCCCGGGACAGGTGCCCACTGAAGCTTTCTTT.